Described below is a single T cell receptor (beta chain) sequence and its context. The data originate from a study of CD4 and CD8 cells across lung adenocarcinoma regions. Localized lung adenocarcinoma, a non-small cell lung cancer, affected the donors. The CDR3 runs to 13 residues. V lost 3 bases to trimming and J lost 11 bases, with 16 bases between them. In germline, CDR1 is LGHNA, CDR2 YNFKEQ. TCRdb analysed the PCR reads with MiXCR anew, one entry per CDR3 protein. The table shows approximately 18,000 distinct CDR3 sequences, with roughly 51% occurring only once. Sequenced material: CD8+ T cells from the center of a lung tumor. This TCR derives from a female donor with lung adenocarcinoma. The CD4 and CD8 labels of this study may be unreliable. This chain joins TRBV4-2 and TRBJ2-5, with D maybe TRBD1 (5 bases). The CDR3, as DNA: TGTGCCAGCAGCCAGGGCAGGGTAGGTGAGCAGTACTTC. Translated: CASSQGRVGEQYF.